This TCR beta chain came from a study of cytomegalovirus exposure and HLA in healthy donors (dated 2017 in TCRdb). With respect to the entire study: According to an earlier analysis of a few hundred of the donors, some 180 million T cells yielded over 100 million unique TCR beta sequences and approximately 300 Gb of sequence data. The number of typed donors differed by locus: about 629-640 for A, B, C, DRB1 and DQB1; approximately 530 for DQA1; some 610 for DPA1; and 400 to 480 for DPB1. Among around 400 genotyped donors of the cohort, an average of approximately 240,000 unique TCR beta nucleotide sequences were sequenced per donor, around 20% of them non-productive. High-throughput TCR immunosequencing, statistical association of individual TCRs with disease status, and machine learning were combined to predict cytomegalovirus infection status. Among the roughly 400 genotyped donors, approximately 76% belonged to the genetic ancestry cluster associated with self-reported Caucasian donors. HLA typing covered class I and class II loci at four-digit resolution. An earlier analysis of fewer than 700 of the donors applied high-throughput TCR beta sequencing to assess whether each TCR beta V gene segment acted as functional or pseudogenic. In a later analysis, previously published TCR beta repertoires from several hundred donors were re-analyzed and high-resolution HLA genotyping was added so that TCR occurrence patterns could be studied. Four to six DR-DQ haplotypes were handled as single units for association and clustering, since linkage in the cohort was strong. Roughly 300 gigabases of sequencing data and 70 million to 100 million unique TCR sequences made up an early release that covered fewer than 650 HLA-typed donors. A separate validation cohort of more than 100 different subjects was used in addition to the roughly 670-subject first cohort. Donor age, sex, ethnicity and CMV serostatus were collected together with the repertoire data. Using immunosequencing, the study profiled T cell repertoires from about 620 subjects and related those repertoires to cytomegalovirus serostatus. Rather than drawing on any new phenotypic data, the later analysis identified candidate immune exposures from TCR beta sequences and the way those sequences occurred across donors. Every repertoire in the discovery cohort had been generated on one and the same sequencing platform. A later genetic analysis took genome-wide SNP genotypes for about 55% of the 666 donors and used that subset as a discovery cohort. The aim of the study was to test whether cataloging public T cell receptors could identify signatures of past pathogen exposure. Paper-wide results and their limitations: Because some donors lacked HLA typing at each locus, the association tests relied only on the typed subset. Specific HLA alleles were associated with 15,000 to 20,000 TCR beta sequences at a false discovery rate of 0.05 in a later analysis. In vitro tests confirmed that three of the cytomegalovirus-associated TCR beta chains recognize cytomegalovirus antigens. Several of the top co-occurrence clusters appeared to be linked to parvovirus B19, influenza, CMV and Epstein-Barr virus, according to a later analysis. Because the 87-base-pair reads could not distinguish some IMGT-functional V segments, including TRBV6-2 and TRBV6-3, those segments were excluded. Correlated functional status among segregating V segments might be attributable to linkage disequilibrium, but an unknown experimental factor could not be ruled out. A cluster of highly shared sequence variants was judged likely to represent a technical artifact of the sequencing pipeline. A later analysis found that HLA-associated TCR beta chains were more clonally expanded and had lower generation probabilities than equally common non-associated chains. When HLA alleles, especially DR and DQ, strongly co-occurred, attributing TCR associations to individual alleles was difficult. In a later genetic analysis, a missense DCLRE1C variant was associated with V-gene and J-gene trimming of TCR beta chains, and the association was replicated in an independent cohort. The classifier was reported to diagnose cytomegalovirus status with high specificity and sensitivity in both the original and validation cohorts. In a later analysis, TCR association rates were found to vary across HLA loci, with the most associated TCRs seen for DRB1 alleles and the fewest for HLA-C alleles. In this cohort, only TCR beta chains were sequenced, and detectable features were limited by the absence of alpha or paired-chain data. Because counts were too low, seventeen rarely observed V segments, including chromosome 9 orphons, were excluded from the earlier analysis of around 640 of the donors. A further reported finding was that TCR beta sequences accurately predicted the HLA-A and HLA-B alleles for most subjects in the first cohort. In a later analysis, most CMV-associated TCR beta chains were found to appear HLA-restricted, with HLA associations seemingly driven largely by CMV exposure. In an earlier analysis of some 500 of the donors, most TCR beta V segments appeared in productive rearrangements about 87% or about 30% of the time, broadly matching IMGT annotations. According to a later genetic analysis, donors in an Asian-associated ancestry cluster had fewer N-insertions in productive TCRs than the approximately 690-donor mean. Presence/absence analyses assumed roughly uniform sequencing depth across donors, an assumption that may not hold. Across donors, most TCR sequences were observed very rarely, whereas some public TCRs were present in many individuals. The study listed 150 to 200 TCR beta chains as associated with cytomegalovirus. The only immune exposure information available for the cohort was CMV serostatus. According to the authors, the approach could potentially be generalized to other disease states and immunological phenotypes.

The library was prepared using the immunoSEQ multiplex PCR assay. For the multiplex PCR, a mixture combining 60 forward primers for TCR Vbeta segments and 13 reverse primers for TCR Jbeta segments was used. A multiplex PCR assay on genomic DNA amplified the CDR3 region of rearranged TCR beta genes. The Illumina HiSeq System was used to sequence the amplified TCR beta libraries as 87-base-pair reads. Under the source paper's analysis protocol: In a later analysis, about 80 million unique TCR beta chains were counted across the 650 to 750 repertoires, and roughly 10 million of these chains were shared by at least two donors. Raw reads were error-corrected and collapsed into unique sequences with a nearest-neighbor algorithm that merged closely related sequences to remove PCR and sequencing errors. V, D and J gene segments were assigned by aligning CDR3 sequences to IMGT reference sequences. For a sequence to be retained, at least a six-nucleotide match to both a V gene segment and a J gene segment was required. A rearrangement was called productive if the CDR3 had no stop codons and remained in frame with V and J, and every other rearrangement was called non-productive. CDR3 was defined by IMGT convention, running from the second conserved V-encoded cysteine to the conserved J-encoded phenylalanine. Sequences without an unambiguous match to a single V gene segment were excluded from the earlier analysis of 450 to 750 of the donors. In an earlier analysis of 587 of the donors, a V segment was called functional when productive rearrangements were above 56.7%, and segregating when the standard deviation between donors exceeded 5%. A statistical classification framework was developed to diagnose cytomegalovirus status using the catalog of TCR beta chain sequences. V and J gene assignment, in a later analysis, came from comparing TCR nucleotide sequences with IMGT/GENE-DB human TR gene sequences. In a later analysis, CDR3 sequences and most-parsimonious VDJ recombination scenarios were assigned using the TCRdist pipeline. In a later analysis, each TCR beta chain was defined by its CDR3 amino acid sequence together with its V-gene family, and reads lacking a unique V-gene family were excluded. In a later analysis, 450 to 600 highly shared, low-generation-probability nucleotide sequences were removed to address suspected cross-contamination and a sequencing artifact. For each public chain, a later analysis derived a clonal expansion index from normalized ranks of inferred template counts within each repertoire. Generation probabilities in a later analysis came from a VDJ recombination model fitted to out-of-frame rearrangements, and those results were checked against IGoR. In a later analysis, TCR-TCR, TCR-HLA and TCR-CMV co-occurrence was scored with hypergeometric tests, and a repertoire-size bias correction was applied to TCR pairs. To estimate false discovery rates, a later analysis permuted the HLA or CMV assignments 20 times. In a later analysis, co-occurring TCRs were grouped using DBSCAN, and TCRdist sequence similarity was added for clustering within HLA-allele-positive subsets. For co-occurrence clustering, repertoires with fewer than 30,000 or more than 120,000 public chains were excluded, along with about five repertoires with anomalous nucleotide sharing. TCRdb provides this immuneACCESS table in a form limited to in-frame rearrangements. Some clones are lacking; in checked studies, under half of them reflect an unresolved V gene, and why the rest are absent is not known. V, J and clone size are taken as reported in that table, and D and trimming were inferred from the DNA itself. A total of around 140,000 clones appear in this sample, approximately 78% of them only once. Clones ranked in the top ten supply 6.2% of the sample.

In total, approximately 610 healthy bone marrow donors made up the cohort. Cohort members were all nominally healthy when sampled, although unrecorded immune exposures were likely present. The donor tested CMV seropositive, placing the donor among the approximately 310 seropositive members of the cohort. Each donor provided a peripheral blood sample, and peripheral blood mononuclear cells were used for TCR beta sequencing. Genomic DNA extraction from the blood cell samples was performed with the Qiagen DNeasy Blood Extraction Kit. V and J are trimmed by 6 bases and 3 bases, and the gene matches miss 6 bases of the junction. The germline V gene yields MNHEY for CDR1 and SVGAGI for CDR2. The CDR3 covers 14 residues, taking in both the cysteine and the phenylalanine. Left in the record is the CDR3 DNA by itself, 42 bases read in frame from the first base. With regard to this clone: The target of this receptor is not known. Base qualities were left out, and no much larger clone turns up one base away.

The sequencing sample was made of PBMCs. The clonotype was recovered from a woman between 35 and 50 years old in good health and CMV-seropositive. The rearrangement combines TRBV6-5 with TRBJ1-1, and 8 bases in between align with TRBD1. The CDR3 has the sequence CASRDGQGDTEAFF. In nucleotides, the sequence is TGTGCCAGCAGAGACGGACAGGGAGACACTGAAGCTTTCTTT.